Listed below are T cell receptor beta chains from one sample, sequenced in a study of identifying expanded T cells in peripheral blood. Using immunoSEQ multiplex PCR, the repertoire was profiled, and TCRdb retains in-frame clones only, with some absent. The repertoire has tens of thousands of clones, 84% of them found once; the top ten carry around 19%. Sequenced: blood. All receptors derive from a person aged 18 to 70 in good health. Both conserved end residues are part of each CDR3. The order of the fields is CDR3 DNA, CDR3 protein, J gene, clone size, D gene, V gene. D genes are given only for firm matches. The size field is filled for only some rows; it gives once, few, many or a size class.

DNA: TGCGCCAGCAGCCAAAAGACTAGCGGAAAATACAATGAGCAGTTCTTC
CDR3: CASSQKTSGKYNEQFF
J: TRBJ2-1
size: -
D: TRBD2
V: TRBV5-1

DNA: TGTGCCAGCAGGACAGGGGTAGGTCAGCCCCAGCATTTT
CDR3: CASRTGVGQPQHF
J: TRBJ1-5
size: -
D: TRBD1
V: TRBV27

DNA: TGTGCCTCCGGACAGGGGGGTGCTTTCTTT
CDR3: CASGQGGAFF
J: TRBJ1-1
size: -
D: TRBD1
V: TRBV30

DNA: TGCGCCAGCAGCCAAGGAGACAGGGGGATCTACAATGAGCAGTTCTTC
CDR3: CASSQGDRGIYNEQFF
J: TRBJ2-1
size: -
D: TRBD1
V: TRBV4-3

DNA: TGTGCCAGTAGTATAGCTAGTACGAGCGGCTACACCTTC
CDR3: CASSIASTSGYTF
J: TRBJ1-2
size: -
D: -
V: TRBV19

DNA: TGTGCCAGCAGTGATGGGGGAAGCAATCAGCCCCAGCATTTT
CDR3: CASSDGGSNQPQHF
J: TRBJ1-5
size: -
D: -
V: TRBV6-1

DNA: TGTGCCAGCAGCTTAGGGGACGGTGGGAGAGAGACCCAGTACTTC
CDR3: CASSLGDGGRETQYF
J: TRBJ2-5
size: -
D: -
V: TRBV5-5

DNA: TGTGCCAGCAGCCTCGCCTCGATGGGGAGCTCTGGAAACACCATATATTTT
CDR3: CASSLASMGSSGNTIYF
J: TRBJ1-3
size: -
D: -
V: TRBV28

DNA: TGTGCCAGCAGCTCCTCGACAGGGAATGGCTATGGCTACACCTTC
CDR3: CASSSSTGNGYGYTF
J: TRBJ1-2
size: once
D: TRBD1
V: TRBV11-2

DNA: TGTGCCAGCAGCTTAGGAGGGGGAGGGCCCGGAGAGACCCAGTACTTC
CDR3: CASSLGGGGPGETQYF
J: TRBJ2-5
size: -
D: -
V: TRBV7-3

DNA: TGTGCCAGTAGTATGCAGACTAACTATGGCTACACCTTC
CDR3: CASSMQTNYGYTF
J: TRBJ1-2
size: -
D: -
V: TRBV19

DNA: TGTGCCAGCACCTTATCCGCGGGAGGGTCGACAGATACGCAGTATTTT
CDR3: CASTLSAGGSTDTQYF
J: TRBJ2-3
size: -
D: TRBD2
V: TRBV28

DNA: TGTGCCAGCAGCTCTCAGGGACTAGCGGGAGATGAGCAGTTCTTC
CDR3: CASSSQGLAGDEQFF
J: TRBJ2-1
size: once
D: TRBD2
V: TRBV11-2

DNA: TGTGCCAGCAGTAGCCCGGACAGGGAAATCTATGGCTACACCTTC
CDR3: CASSSPDREIYGYTF
J: TRBJ1-2
size: -
D: TRBD1
V: TRBV6-5

DNA: TGTGCCAGCAGCTTAGATCCCCCGGGGAACACTGAAGCTTTCTTT
CDR3: CASSLDPPGNTEAFF
J: TRBJ1-1
size: once
D: -
V: TRBV11-2

DNA: TGTGCCAGCAGTTTATCGCGGGGCTCCTACGAGCAGTACTTC
CDR3: CASSLSRGSYEQYF
J: TRBJ2-7
size: -
D: -
V: TRBV27

DNA: TGCGCCAGCAGCCAAGATTGGGGACAGGGGTGGGAGCAGTACTTC
CDR3: CASSQDWGQGWEQYF
J: TRBJ2-7
size: -
D: TRBD1
V: TRBV4-3

DNA: TGTGCCAGCAGTTACCCGCACACGGGCGCCCTATATTTT
CDR3: CASSYPHTGALYF
J: TRBJ1-3
size: -
D: -
V: TRBV6-6

DNA: TGTGCCAGCAGCGTATGGGGAATACCGCAAGAGACCCAGTACTTC
CDR3: CASSVWGIPQETQYF
J: TRBJ2-5
size: -
D: -
V: TRBV9

DNA: TGCGCCAGCAGCTTGGATCCTAGCGGAAATGAGCAGTTCTTC
CDR3: CASSLDPSGNEQFF
J: TRBJ2-1
size: -
D: TRBD2
V: TRBV5-1

DNA: TGTGCCAGCAGCGTAGGAGTACTAGCGGGAGGGCTCGGCAATGAGCAGTTCTTC
CDR3: CASSVGVLAGGLGNEQFF
J: TRBJ2-1
size: -
D: TRBD2
V: TRBV9

DNA: TGCGCCAGCAGCTTAGGACAGGGAGGGTCTAAGAAAACAGATACGCAGTATTTT
CDR3: CASSLGQGGSKKTDTQYF
J: TRBJ2-3
size: -
D: -
V: TRBV5-1

DNA: TGCGCCAGCAGCTTGGCTGCCCCGGAGGGGGAGTTATATGAAAAACTGTTTTTT
CDR3: CASSLAAPEGELYEKLFF
J: TRBJ1-4
size: -
D: -
V: TRBV5-1

DNA: TGCAGCGTTCTGGGGACTAGCGAAACAGATACGCAGTATTTT
CDR3: CSVLGTSETDTQYF
J: TRBJ2-3
size: few
D: TRBD2
V: TRBV29-1

DNA: TGCGCCAGCTTTGGGGCTAGCGGGAGCCCCCCCTACAATGAGCAGTTCTTC
CDR3: CASFGASGSPPYNEQFF
J: TRBJ2-1
size: -
D: TRBD2
V: TRBV5-1

DNA: TGTGCCAGCAGCCCCGGACAGGGAGCTGGCTACACCTTC
CDR3: CASSPGQGAGYTF
J: TRBJ1-2
size: -
D: TRBD1
V: TRBV27